This T cell receptor (beta chain) was observed in a study of blood T cell repertoires in COVID-19. Turning to the study itself: Samples representing acute and convalescent COVID-19 were sourced from the United States, Italy and Spain.

As originally analysed: Reference gene primer amplification gave estimated nucleated cell counts. This table comes from immunoSEQ multiplex PCR, and its TCRdb copy is limited to in-frame clones, with some not included. The V and J calls and clone size were taken over from that table, and D and trimming were inferred from the DNA. The table has around 620,000 clones, around 90% seen once. CDR3 length: 14 residues. Germline V gene lookup returns CDR1 SQVTM and CDR2 ANQGSEA. Sequencing was performed on peripheral blood. This clonotype was sampled from a woman aged 18-29 years with acute or convalescent COVID-19. V and J are TRBV29-1 and TRBJ1-2, with 7 nucleotides matching TRBD1. The CDR3 DNA reads as TGCAGGGTGTCTGGGGGACAGTCCAACTATGGCTACACCTTC. As protein: CRVSGGQSNYGYTF.